This T cell receptor beta chain emerged from a study of blood T cell repertoires in COVID-19. V shed 5 bases, J shed 3 bases, and the junction held 5 bases outside the gene matches. The CDR3 spans 14 residues. Germline CDR1 is LGHNA and CDR2 is YNFKEQ. Source study methods: Using reference gene primer amplification, nucleated cell counts were estimated. Libraries were prepared by immunoSEQ multiplex PCR; TCRdb keeps only in-frame clonotypes and omits some of them. V, J and clone size are those of that table, while D and trimming were read from the DNA. The top ten clones hold 3.5% to 5% of a sample with 250,000 to 300,000 clones, less than 90% of them seen once.

The chain couples TRBV4-2 to TRBJ1-1, with 8 bases that match TRBD1. Sequencing was done on a sample of peripheral blood. This sequence originates from a man aged 55-75 years with acute or convalescent COVID-19. CDR3 sequence: CASSSDRGHTEAFF. In DNA, the CDR3 is TGTGCCAGCAGCAGCGACAGGGGACACACTGAAGCTTTCTTT.